Sequencing of this T cell receptor beta chain was carried out in a study of cytomegalovirus exposure and HLA in healthy donors. Study findings and constraints: Across donors, presence/absence analyses took sequencing depth to be roughly uniform.

PCR amplification relied on 60 Vbeta primers (plus 13 Jbeta primers). The data were produced by immunoSEQ multiplex PCR, yet TCRdb's version contains in-frame clones alone and is incomplete. This table has approximately 150,000 clones, around 79% appearing once. Concerning this clone: Antigen unknown.

This CDR3 is 14 amino acids long. V dropped 1 base and J dropped 7 bases, with 13 bases sitting between them. Germline V gene data show CDR1 as MDHEN and CDR2 as SYDVKM. Sequencing was performed on PBMCs. The chain carries TRBV28 and TRBJ1-2, with TRBD1 as a possible D gene (5 bases). This TCR was recovered from a man aged 40-50 years in good health and CMV-seropositive. CDR3 sequence reads: CASSLSQGSGGYTF. The DNA of the CDR3 is TGTGCCAGCAGTTTATCCCAGGGTTCAGGTGGCTACACCTTC.